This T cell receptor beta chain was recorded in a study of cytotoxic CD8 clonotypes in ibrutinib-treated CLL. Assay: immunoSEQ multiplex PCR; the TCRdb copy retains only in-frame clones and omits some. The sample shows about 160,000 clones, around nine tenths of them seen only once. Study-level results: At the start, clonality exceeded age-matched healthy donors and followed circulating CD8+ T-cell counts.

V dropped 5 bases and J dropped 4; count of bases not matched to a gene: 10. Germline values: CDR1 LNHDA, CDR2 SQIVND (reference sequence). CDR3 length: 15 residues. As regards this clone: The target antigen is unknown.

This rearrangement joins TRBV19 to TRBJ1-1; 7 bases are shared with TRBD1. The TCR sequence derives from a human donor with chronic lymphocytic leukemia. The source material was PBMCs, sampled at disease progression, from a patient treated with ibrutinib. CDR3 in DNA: TGTGCCAGTAGTCCACGACAGGGCCTGGGCACTGAAGCTTTCTTT. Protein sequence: CASSPRQGLGTEAFF.